This TCR beta chain was observed in a study of memory CD4+ T cells and cytomegalovirus serostatus. Study as a whole: Of the healthy Belgian adults, several were CMV seropositive and 20 to 30 seronegative. Study-level findings and limits: Each of approximately 73 CMV-associated TCRbeta sequences occurred in one to five individuals.

There are 14 residues in the CDR3. The germline V gene encodes CDR1 SEHNR and CDR2 FQNEAQ (reference sequence). V lost 2 bases and J lost 2; bases outside the gene matches: 3. As to this clone: The antigen remains unidentified.

The repertoire was sequenced with immunoSEQ multiplex PCR; TCRdb's copy has only in-frame clones and lacks some. The sample includes approximately 52,000 clones, about 78% seen only once; the top ten take under 0.9%. Single viable CD3+CD4+CD8-CD45RO+ cells were sorted as the memory CD4+ T cells. Donors' CMV status reflects serum IgG against pp150, pp28, p38, p52. This TCR was sampled from an adult in good health and CMV-seronegative. The chain recombines TRBV7-9 with TRBJ2-7, with 7 bases identical to TRBD1. Sequenced: memory CD4+ T cells from blood. The CDR3 DNA follows: TGTGCCAGCAGCTTACAGGGGACAGCCTACGAGCAGTACTTC. It translates to CASSLQGTAYEQYF.